The 23 T cell receptor beta chains below were found in one sample sequenced in a study of blood T cell repertoires in COVID-19. TCRdb's copy holds only in-frame clones and misses some; the assay was immunoSEQ multiplex PCR. The table includes fewer than 200,000 clones, approximately 82% detected once. Sequencing used PBMCs or T cells enriched from blood (not recorded which). These receptors originate from a man in his sixties who had recovered from COVID-19.

The chain carries TRBV28 and TRBJ1-6; 11 positions match TRBD1. Losses at the gene ends were 5 bases for V and 5 bases for J; bases not matched to a gene: 2. The CDR3 length is 15 residues. CDR1 is MDHEN and CDR2 is SYDVKM in the germline V gene. The CDR3 sequence is CASSGQGAHNSPLHF. The CDR3 coding sequence is TGTGCCAGCAGTGGACAGGGGGCTCATAATTCACCCCTCCACTTT.

This rearrangement joins TRBV2 to TRBJ2-6; TRBD1 matches at 11 bases. This CDR3 is 19 amino acids long. Germline CDR1 reads SNHLY; CDR2 reads FYNNEI. The V and J ends lost 6 bases and 0 bases, in that order; junction bases with no gene match: 10. The CDR3 nucleotides are TGTGCCAGCAGGAGGACAGGGGGCAACACCTACTCTGGGGCCAACGTCCTGACTTTC. This encodes CASRRTGGNTYSGANVLTF.

The rearrangement joins TRBV27 to TRBJ1-6; D perhaps matches TRBD1 (5 bases). CDR1 and CDR2 from the germline V gene are MNHEY and SMNVEV (reference sequence). The CDR3 loop spans 15 amino acids. V shed 6 bases and J shed 1 base, with 10 bases lying between them. For the CDR3, the DNA is TGTGCCAGCAGGGGGGGAAATTCCTATAATTCACCCCTCCACTTT. Translated, it gives CASRGGNSYNSPLHF.

This chain joins TRBV5-1 and TRBJ2-3, with 9 bases that match TRBD2. Germline values: CDR1 SGHRS, CDR2 YFSETQ. With 6 bases clipped from V and 0 bases from J, the junction kept 5 bases outside the gene matches. This CDR3 has 15 amino acids. In DNA, the CDR3 is TGCGCCAGCAACCTAGCGGGGTTTAGCACAGATACGCAGTATTTT. The encoded protein is CASNLAGFSTDTQYF.

This clone was picked up one time. Other DNA sequences in this sample translate to the same CDR3. V is TRBV19 and J is TRBJ2-7; D call uncertain. Trimming took off 0 bases at V and 2 bases at J, with 8 bases between the two ends. CDR3 length: 14 amino acids. CDR1 and CDR2 from the germline V gene are LNHDA and SQIVND (reference sequence). The CDR3 DNA reads TGTGCCAGTAGTATAGATTCAGGAACCTACGAGCAGTACTTC. Encoded protein: CASSIDSGTYEQYF.

This clone was observed a single time. The chain couples TRBV19 to TRBJ1-1; 8 bases fit TRBD1. This CDR3 region has 16 residues. Germline CDR1 LNHDA, CDR2 SQIVND (reference sequence). The V segment lost 3 bases and the J segment 2 bases; nucleotides outside the gene matches: 8. The CDR3 bases are TGTGCCAGTAGTATCAGTTGGGACAGGCAAAACACTGAAGCTTTCTTT. It codes for CASSISWDRQNTEAFF.

There are a few counts of this clone. V gene TRBV5-5 combines with J gene TRBJ1-5; TRBD1 agrees at 7 bases. Germline values: CDR1 SGHKS, CDR2 YYEKEE (reference sequence). The CDR3 has 14 residues. The trim removed 2 bases at V and 4 bases at J, leaving 3 bases unmatched. CDR3 bases: TGTGCCAGCAGCTTTGAGACAGGGAATCAGCCCCAGCATTTT. This sequence encodes CASSFETGNQPQHF.

This clone was observed a handful of times. The germline gene is not matched at one end of the junction; a read error may be the cause. The V call is TRBV7-7, the J call TRBJ2-5, with D perhaps TRBD1 (6 bases). The CDR3 contains 13 residues. Germline CDR1 and CDR2: SSHAT and FNYEAQ (reference sequence). CDR3 in DNA: TGTGCTAGCAGCTTACAGGGCCAAGAGACCCAGTACTTC. Translated, it gives CASSLQGQETQYF.

The J gene is TRBJ2-2, the V gene TRBV5-1, with 8 bases aligning to TRBD1. The length of the CDR3 is 18 residues. After removal of 4 bases from V and 1 base from J, the junction contained 12 bases not matched to a gene. Germline V gives CDR1 SGHRS, CDR2 YFSETQ. CDR3 nucleotides: TGCGCCAGCAGCCCCGAAGGCAGGGGGCTTGGGAACACCGGGGAGCTGTTTTTT. As protein: CASSPEGRGLGNTGELFF. The entire variable domain, with the rest obtained from reference TRBV5-1 and TRBJ2-2, is as follows: KAGVTQTPRYLIKTRGQQVTLSCSPISGHRSVSWYQQTPGQGLQFLFEYFSETQRNKGNFPGRFSGRQFSNSRSEMNVSTLELGDSALYLCASSPEGRGLGNTGELFFGEGSRLTVL.

The chain has TRBV6-5 and TRBJ1-5; tentatively, D is TRBD1 (6 bases). Germline CDR1 and CDR2: MNHEY and SVGAGI. The length of the CDR3 is 16 residues. V was pared by 2 bases and J by 2 bases, with 13 bases between. CDR3 sequence: CASSYGTNAGNQPQHF. The CDR3 region has the DNA TGTGCCAGCAGTTACGGGACAAATGCGGGCAATCAGCCCCAGCATTTT.

As concerns this clone: Other DNA sequences in this specimen translate into the identical CDR3. CDR3 sequence reads: CASSPGQSTDTQYF. As DNA, the CDR3 is TGTGCCAGCTCCCCCGGACAAAGCACAGATACGCAGTATTTT. This chain uses TRBV18 with TRBJ2-3; TRBD1 might be the D (5 bases). Germline V lookup: CDR1 KGHSH, CDR2 LQKENI. The CDR3 is 14 amino acids. V gave up 6 bases and J gave up 0 bases, with 10 bases separating them. Full variable domain (rest looked up from reference TRBV18 and TRBJ2-3): NAGVMQNPRHLVRRRGQEARLRCSPMKGHSHVYWYRQLPEEGLKFMVYLQKENIIDESGMPKERFSAEFPKEGPSILRIQQVVRGDSAAYFCASSPGQSTDTQYFGPGTRLTVL.

Here the CDR3 DNA reads TGCGCCAGCAGCTTGGTGGCAGACTCTGGAAACACCATATATTTT. Encoded protein: CASSLVADSGNTIYF. This chain joins TRBV5-1 and TRBJ1-3; D call uncertain. Germline CDR1 and CDR2: SGHRS and YFSETQ. CDR3 length equals 15 residues. V lost 0 bases and J 0 bases, leaving 7 bases between the germline ends. Full variable domain (remainder filled in from reference TRBV5-1 and TRBJ1-3): KAGVTQTPRYLIKTRGQQVTLSCSPISGHRSVSWYQQTPGQGLQFLFEYFSETQRNKGNFPGRFSGRQFSNSRSEMNVSTLELGDSALYLCASSLVADSGNTIYFGEGSWLTVV.

The CDR3: CASSKGDREGTEAFF. The CDR3 DNA reads TGTGCCAGCAGCAAAGGGGACAGGGAGGGCACTGAAGCTTTCTTT. J is TRBJ1-1 and V is TRBV11-3, with 9 bases fitting TRBD1. CDR1 SGHNT and CDR2 YENEEA come from the germline V gene. With V trimmed by 5 bases and J by 4 bases, 8 bases remained unmatched. The CDR3 length is 15 residues.

This rearrangement joins TRBV7-8 to TRBJ2-7, with D perhaps TRBD1 (5 bases). The CDR3 is 15 residues long. The V and J ends lost 1 base and 3 bases respectively, with 13 bases between them. Germline CDR1 reads SGHVS; CDR2 reads FQNEAQ. The CDR3 sequence is CASSLEGASYYEQYF. In DNA, the CDR3 is TGTGCCAGCAGCTTAGAAGGGGCCAGCTACTACGAGCAGTACTTC.

The chain employs TRBV7-9 and TRBJ2-3, with D possibly being TRBD1 (5 bases). CDR3 size: 15 residues. V shed 2 bases and J shed 2 bases, with 11 bases lying between them. Germline V CDR1 and CDR2: SEHNR, FQNEAQ (reference sequence). The CDR3 coding sequence is TGTGCCAGCAGCTTACATCCCAGGGCCACAGATACGCAGTATTTT. Its translation is CASSLHPRATDTQYF.

The V call is TRBV27, the J call TRBJ2-3; D ambiguous. The CDR3 extends over 14 amino acids. Trimming took off 3 bases at V and 0 bases at J, with 7 bases between the two ends. Germline V gives CDR1 MNHEY, CDR2 SMNVEV (reference sequence). Here the CDR3 DNA reads TGTGCCAGCAGTTTCCGCGTCAGCACAGATACGCAGTATTTT. As protein: CASSFRVSTDTQYF.

The J gene is TRBJ2-4, the V gene TRBV4-2; D is undetermined. Germline assignment: CDR1 LGHNA and CDR2 YNFKEQ. CDR3 length: 16 amino acids. V dropped 1 base and J dropped 3 bases, with 13 bases sitting between them. The CDR3 here is CASSQVSGPYKNIQYF. The DNA for the CDR3 is TGTGCCAGCAGCCAAGTTTCGGGTCCCTACAAAAACATTCAGTACTTC.

V usage is TRBV2 and J usage is TRBJ1-6; perhaps TRBD1 as D (6 bases). The CDR3 spans 15 residues. The germline V and J ends were trimmed by 7 bases and 6 bases, with 16 bases remaining between them. Per the germline V gene, CDR1 is SNHLY and CDR2 is FYNNEI. CDR3 nucleotides: TGTGCCAGCATCAGGGGAGGGGGACTTAATTCACCCCTCCACTTT. Encoded protein: CASIRGGGLNSPLHF. The full variable domain, completed using reference TRBV2 and TRBJ1-6, is EPEVTQTPSHQVTQMGQEVILRCVPISNHLYFYWYRQILGQKVEFLVSFYNNEISEKSEIFDDQFSVERPDGSNFTLKIRSTKLEDSAMYFCASIRGGGLNSPLHFGNGTRLTVT.

A word on this clone: Different DNA sequences within this sample yield the same CDR3. The chain links TRBV24-1 to TRBJ2-2; D remains unclear. The V and J ends lost 3 bases and 7 bases respectively, with 8 bases between them. Germline CDR1 and CDR2: KGHDR and SFDVKD. The CDR3 is 13 residues long. For the CDR3, the DNA is TGTGCCACCAGTGATCCCCGTTACGGGGAGCTGTTTTTT. This codes for CATSDPRYGELFF.

Concerning this clone: The junction departs from the called germline gene at one end, perhaps through a read error. The rearrangement links TRBV11-3 to TRBJ2-1; D possibly corresponds to TRBD2 (6 bases). The CDR3 loop spans 14 amino acids. CDR1 and CDR2 from the germline V gene are SGHNT and YENEEA. DNA of the CDR3: TGTGCCAGCAGCGATGCGCGGGGCTACGATGAGCAGTTCTTC. It encodes CASSDARGYDEQFF.

This clone is a singleton in its sample. This chain joins TRBV24-1 and TRBJ2-3, with 8 bases matching TRBD1. The CDR3 length is 17 residues. From germline, CDR1 is KGHDR and CDR2 SFDVKD. The V gene end was trimmed by 3 bases and the J gene end by 1 base; junction bases not matched to a gene: 8. The CDR3 sequence: CATSDPNPTGGTDTQYF. The DNA of the CDR3 is TGTGCCACCAGTGATCCGAACCCGACAGGGGGCACAGATACGCAGTATTTT.

A few counts support this clone. The rearrangement links TRBV5-1 to TRBJ2-7; 10 nucleotides match TRBD1. The CDR3 has 15 residues. V was pared by 4 bases and J by 2 bases, with 6 bases of the junction left unmatched. From germline, CDR1 is SGHRS and CDR2 YFSETQ. Here the CDR3 reads CASSPMTGGAYEQYF. Here the CDR3 DNA reads TGCGCCAGCAGCCCAATGACAGGGGGCGCCTACGAGCAGTACTTC.

This sequence joins TRBV11-2 and TRBJ1-5; D remains unclear. V was clipped by 1 base and J by 5 bases, with 9 bases between them. The CDR3 spans 14 residues. Germline CDR1 SGHAT, CDR2 FQNNGV. The CDR3 region has the DNA TGTGCCAGCAGCTTAGGCGGGGAGTATCAGCCCCAGCATTTT. This translates into CASSLGGEYQPQHF.